This T cell receptor (beta chain) emerged from a study of T cell changes during pregnancy in multiple sclerosis. Generated by immunoSEQ multiplex PCR, the TCRdb table keeps only in-frame clones and is missing some. The sample records tens of thousands of clones, about 93% being singletons. The CDR3 runs 17 residues. The germline V and J ends were trimmed by 0 bases and 3 bases, with 17 bases remaining between them. Germline V CDR1 and CDR2: SGHRS, YFSETQ. The source of this sequence is a female donor with multiple sclerosis, enrolled in a pregnancy study. This sequence joins TRBV5-1 and TRBJ2-3, with TRBD2 as a possible D gene (6 bases). This specimen consisted of peripheral blood, obtained in the third trimester of pregnancy. CDR3 coding DNA: TGCGCCAGCAGCTTGGCAACATCGGGAGTTTCAACAGATACGCAGTATTTT. As protein: CASSLATSGVSTDTQYF.